The clone carrying this T cell receptor (beta chain) was observed a few times. This CDR3 has 14 residues. Trimming stripped 0 bases from V and 5 bases from J, with 8 bases between. Germline assignment: CDR1 LGHDT and CDR2 YNNKEL (reference sequence). This entry comes from a study of blood T cell repertoires in COVID-19. Study-wide background: COVID-19 samples, acute and convalescent, were from the United States, Italy and Spain. T cells, B-cell-depleted T cells, or PBMCs provided the cDNA or gDNA that served as material.

Original processing notes: Nucleated cell counts were estimated from reference gene primer amplification. The assay was immunoSEQ multiplex PCR, and TCRdb's table has in-frame clones only and misses some. The DNA was the basis for D and trimming; V, J and clone size are from that table. The repertoire holds about 130,000 clones, around 78% seen once, with 10% to 13% in the top ten. The chain carries TRBV3-1 (or the pseudogene TRBV3-2) and TRBJ2-1; the D gene is possibly TRBD1 (5 bases). What was sequenced was peripheral blood. The receptor's source is a human donor in a cohort sampled during active COVID-19. The CDR3 region has the DNA TGTGCCAGCAGCCAAGATCAGGGAAACAATGAGCAGTTCTTC. Its translation is CASSQDQGNNEQFF.